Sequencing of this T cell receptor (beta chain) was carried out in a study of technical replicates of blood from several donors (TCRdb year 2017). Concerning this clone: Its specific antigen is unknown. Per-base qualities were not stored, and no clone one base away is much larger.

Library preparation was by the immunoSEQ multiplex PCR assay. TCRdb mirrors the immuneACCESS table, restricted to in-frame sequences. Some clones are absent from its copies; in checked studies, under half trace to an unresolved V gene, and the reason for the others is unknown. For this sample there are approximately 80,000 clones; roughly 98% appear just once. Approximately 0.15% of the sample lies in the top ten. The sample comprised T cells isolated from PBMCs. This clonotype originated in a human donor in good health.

The CDR3 corresponds to CATTWQGATYEQYF. At the DNA level, the sequence is TGTGCCACCACTTGGCAGGGGGCGACCTACGAGCAGTACTTC. The rearranged chain carries TRBV6-5 and TRBJ2-7, with TRBD1 identical over 8 junction bases. The germline V gene gives CDR1 as MNHEY and CDR2 as SVGAGI. Reading from cysteine to phenylalanine, the CDR3 counts 14 amino acids. Only CDR3 DNA remains: 42 bases, in frame from the first base. Germline trimming amounts to 10 bases on V and 2 bases on J, with 10 as the count of junction bases outside the gene matches.